This TCR beta chain derives from a study of breast tumors, draining lymph nodes, adjacent tissues (TCRdb year 2016). Background on the whole study: Breast cancer patients provided tumor, adjacent nontumor tissue and axillary lymph nodes, and the study compared the TCR beta repertoires across these three sources. The study aimed to assess the relationships and possible T-cell exchange between tumor, surrounding tissue and draining lymph node repertoires in human breast cancer. Broad study findings and their caveats: The similarity between tumor and nontumor tissue repertoires was significantly greater in luminal-like breast cancer than in basal-like breast cancer. The conclusion that tumor T cells originate in lymph nodes was framed as consistent with a hypothesis rather than directly demonstrated. Tumor T-cell repertoires showed less diversity than lymph node repertoires and more diversity than nontumor tissue repertoires, and tumor T-cell repertoires showed preferential V and J gene usage. A scenario in which most tumor T cells derive from the lymph node and then expand within tumor tissue was judged to be consistent with the data.

TCRdb shows the sequencer as Illumina HiSeq 2000. TCR beta chain libraries were generated through multiplex PCR amplification. The amplified TCR beta chain products were analyzed by high-throughput sequencing. TCRdb reworked the public reads: Q25 trimming with fastp, MiXCR clone assembly, productive beta chains retained. Merged by CDR3 protein, the rows form single entries marked with the most common genes and DNA. This sample gives over 70,000 distinct CDR3 sequences in total; approximately 29% of them show up just once. The ten largest make up more than 8% of the sample. Measured from the cysteine to the phenylalanine, the CDR3 is 17 residues long. The retained sequence is limited to the CDR3, 51 bases, with the frame set at the first base. Trimmed from V: 7 bases; trimmed from J: 4 bases; junction bases lacking a gene match: 16. The germline V gene yields MNHEY for CDR1 and SVGAGI for CDR2. This clonotype appeared a single time. No cognate antigen has been identified for it. No qualities accompany the bases; no much larger clone lies one base away. One read provides weak support.

Lymph node samples came from the axillary draining lymph nodes of breast cancer patients. Sequences were obtained from axillary lymph node tissue. This receptor was taken from a female donor with breast cancer. Some clones in this sample may be carry-over from other donors' samples. In this chain, TRBV6-5 is recombined with TRBJ1-3, and 7 junctional nucleotides match TRBD1. CDR3 region: CASNGGANRGGGNTIYF. The bases are TGTGCCAGCAACGGTGGGGCGAACAGGGGAGGCGGAAACACCATATATTTT.